This record covers a single TCR beta chain. The source of the sample is a study of blood T cell repertoires in COVID-19. Method: immunoSEQ multiplex PCR; TCRdb's copy keeps in-frame clones and lacks some. This table has a few hundred thousand clones, less than 90% appearing once. Looked up from germline, CDR1 is MNHEY and CDR2 is SMNVEV (reference sequence). Trimming pared 5 bases from V and 2 bases from J, leaving 6 bases between. CDR3 length: 13 residues. The clonotype was recovered from an older woman with COVID-19, enrolled during active disease. The chain employs TRBV27 and TRBJ2-2; no reliable D call. Sequences were obtained from peripheral blood. As DNA, the CDR3 is TGTGCCAGCAGTCCCCATAACACCGGGGAGCTGTTTTTT. It translates to CASSPHNTGELFF.